This TCR beta chain appears in the sequencing data of a study of cytomegalovirus exposure and HLA in healthy donors (dated by TCRdb to about 2017). Notes on the research overall: According to an earlier analysis of several hundred of the donors, 150 million to 200 million T cells yielded some 120 million unique TCR beta sequences and approximately 300 Gb of sequence data. Roughly 300 gigabases of sequencing data and 70 million to 100 million unique TCR sequences were included in an early release covering under 650 HLA-typed donors. Of the roughly 400 genotyped donors, about 80% fell in the genetic ancestry cluster associated with self-reported Caucasian donors. The aim of the study was to test whether cataloging public T cell receptors could identify signatures of past pathogen exposure. The study used immunosequencing to profile the T cell repertoires of several hundred subjects and linked those repertoires to cytomegalovirus serostatus. Besides the first cohort of 550 to 750 subjects, a separate validation cohort made up of some 110 different subjects was used. To predict cytomegalovirus infection status, the study brought together high-throughput TCR immunosequencing, statistical association of individual TCRs with disease status, and machine learning. In a later analysis, previously published TCR beta repertoires from 670 or so donors were re-analyzed and high-resolution HLA genotyping was added so that TCR occurrence patterns could be studied. Rather than drawing on any new phenotypic data, the later analysis identified candidate immune exposures from TCR beta sequences and the way those sequences occurred across donors. In an earlier analysis of about 590 of the donors, high-throughput TCR beta sequencing was used to judge whether each TCR beta V gene segment behaved as functional or pseudogenic. Donor age, sex, ethnicity and CMV serostatus were compiled together with the repertoire data. In a later genetic analysis, genome-wide SNP genotypes for about 65% of the roughly 670 donors were used, and that subset was treated as a discovery cohort. All discovery cohort repertoires had been generated using a single sequencing platform. Both class I and class II loci were covered by HLA typing, at four-digit resolution. Typing coverage varied by locus: about 629-640 donors for A, B, C, DRB1 and DQB1; about 520 for DQA1; more than 600 for DPA1; roughly 450 for DPB1. Roughly 5 DR-DQ haplotypes were treated as single units for association and clustering because of strong linkage in the cohort. Across roughly 420 genotyped donors of the cohort, an average of roughly 200,000 unique TCR beta nucleotide sequences per donor were sequenced, and approximately 19% of those sequences were non-productive.

Library creation used the immunoSEQ multiplex PCR assay. The multiplex PCR relied on a mix of 60 forward primers for TCR Vbeta segments and 13 reverse primers for TCR Jbeta segments. Amplification of the CDR3 region of rearranged TCR beta genes was performed with a multiplex PCR assay on genomic DNA. On the Illumina HiSeq System, the amplified TCR beta libraries were sequenced as 87-base-pair reads. The original methods were these. A later analysis counted some 74 million unique TCR beta chains across the 700 or so repertoires, and 10 million to 11 million of these chains were shared by at least two donors. Raw reads were error-corrected and collapsed into unique sequences with a nearest-neighbor algorithm that merged closely related sequences to remove PCR and sequencing errors. To assign V, D and J gene segments, CDR3 sequences were aligned to IMGT reference sequences. For a sequence to be retained, a match of at least six nucleotides to both a V gene segment and a J gene segment was required. Rearrangements were called productive when the CDR3 lacked stop codons and stayed in frame with V and J; all others were non-productive. Following IMGT convention, CDR3 was defined as the stretch from the second conserved V-encoded cysteine up to the conserved J-encoded phenylalanine. Sequences without an unambiguous match to a single V gene segment were excluded from the earlier analysis of approximately 560 of the donors. An earlier analysis of about 600 of the donors called V segments functional above 56.7% productive rearrangements and segregating when the between-donor standard deviation exceeded 5%. To diagnose cytomegalovirus status from the catalog of TCR beta chain sequences, a statistical classification framework was built. V and J gene assignment, in a later analysis, came from comparing TCR nucleotide sequences with IMGT/GENE-DB human TR gene sequences. The TCRdist pipeline was used in a later analysis to assign CDR3 sequences and most-parsimonious VDJ recombination scenarios. In a later analysis, each TCR beta chain was defined by its CDR3 amino acid sequence together with its V-gene family, and reads without a unique V-gene family were excluded. To address suspected cross-contamination and a sequencing artifact, a later analysis removed 550 to 750 highly shared, low-generation-probability nucleotide sequences. In a later analysis, a clonal expansion index was calculated for each public chain from normalized within-repertoire ranks of inferred template counts. In a later analysis, generation probabilities were computed using a VDJ recombination model fitted to out-of-frame rearrangements, and the results were checked against IGoR. Hypergeometric tests were used in a later analysis to score TCR-TCR, TCR-HLA and TCR-CMV co-occurrence, with a repertoire-size bias correction applied to the TCR pairs. To estimate false discovery rates, a later analysis permuted the HLA or CMV assignments 20 times. A later analysis grouped co-occurring TCRs with DBSCAN, adding TCRdist sequence similarity when clustering within HLA-allele-positive subsets. Repertoires with fewer than 30,000 or more than 120,000 public chains were left out of co-occurrence clustering, as were about 5 repertoires with anomalous nucleotide sharing. Here the immuneACCESS table is served through TCRdb, limited to in-frame sequences with V and J called. Missing clones are a known gap in these copies; in checked studies unresolved V genes cover under half, and the rest lacks a known reason. The DNA gave D and trimming, while V, J and clone size come from that table. This sample holds roughly 150,000 clones; under 70% were observed only once. Together, the top ten hold 3% of the sample.

Overall study results and their limits: While some public TCRs were present in many individuals, most TCR sequences turned up only very rarely across donors. A later analysis found that HLA-associated TCR beta chains were more clonally expanded and had lower generation probabilities than equally common non-associated chains. A later genetic analysis associated a missense DCLRE1C variant with V-gene and J-gene trimming of TCR beta chains, and an independent cohort replicated the association. The classifier was reported to diagnose cytomegalovirus status with high specificity and sensitivity in both the original and validation cohorts. Correlated functional status among segregating V segments might be attributable to linkage disequilibrium, but an unknown experimental factor could not be ruled out. The only immune exposure information available for the cohort was CMV serostatus. Strong co-occurrence of HLA alleles, especially DR and DQ, made assigning TCR associations to individual alleles difficult. Several of the top co-occurrence clusters appeared to be linked to parvovirus B19, influenza, CMV and Epstein-Barr virus, according to a later analysis. Because counts were too low, about 18 rarely observed V segments, including chromosome 9 orphons, were excluded from the earlier analysis of fewer than 650 of the donors. At a false discovery rate of 0.05, a later analysis linked under 20,000 TCR beta sequences to specific HLA alleles. A few of the identified cytomegalovirus-associated TCR beta chains were confirmed in vitro to be specific for cytomegalovirus antigens. Roughly uniform sequencing depth across donors was assumed in presence/absence analyses, although this assumption may not hold. A later analysis found that TCR association rates varied across HLA loci, with DRB1 alleles showing the most associated TCRs and HLA-C alleles the fewest. Compared with the roughly 710-donor mean, donors in an Asian-associated ancestry cluster had fewer N-insertions in productive TCRs, according to a later genetic analysis. Most CMV-associated TCR beta chains appeared to be HLA-restricted in a later analysis, and the HLA associations seemed to be driven largely by CMV exposure. Because some donors lacked HLA typing at each locus, the association tests relied only on the typed subset. Some IMGT-functional V segments, including TRBV6-2 and TRBV6-3, could not be distinguished by the 87-base-pair reads and were therefore excluded. It was suggested by the authors that the approach could potentially be generalized to other disease states and immunological phenotypes. A further reported finding was that TCR beta sequences accurately predicted the HLA-A and HLA-B alleles for most subjects in the first cohort. A total of 164 TCR beta chains were listed by the study as associated with cytomegalovirus. In an earlier analysis of 587 of the donors, most TCR beta V segments appeared in productive rearrangements about 90% or about 30% of the time, broadly matching IMGT annotations. The sequencing pipeline was judged likely to have produced a cluster of highly shared sequence variants as a technical artifact. The cohort was sequenced for TCR beta chains only, and without alpha or paired-chain data the features that could be detected were limited.

Looking up the germline V gene yields CDR1 MNHEY and CDR2 SVGAGI. Including the terminal cysteine and phenylalanine, the CDR3 comprises 13 residues. Only the CDR3 DNA is retained, 39 bases long and in frame from the first base. V is clipped by 3 bases and J by 8 bases, and the sequence between their germline boundaries is 11 bases long. This clone occurred once. This clone's antigen is unknown. No base qualities exist here, and no much larger clone lies one base off it. In total, roughly 670 healthy bone marrow donors made up the cohort. At the time of sampling, every cohort member was nominally healthy, though immune exposures that went unrecorded were likely present. The donor was CMV seropositive and was included in the group of around 300 seropositive cohort members. Each donor provided a peripheral blood sample, and peripheral blood mononuclear cells were used for TCR beta sequencing. The Qiagen DNeasy Blood Extraction Kit was used to extract genomic DNA from the blood cell samples.

Input material: PBMCs. This receptor was obtained from a woman aged 30 to 39 in good health and CMV-seropositive. Recombination connected TRBV6-5 to TRBJ2-1; the D gene is perhaps TRBD2, from 5 matching bases. The CDR3 amino acid sequence is: CASSYGLGDEQFF. The sequence in DNA is TGTGCCAGCAGTTATGGATTGGGAGATGAGCAGTTCTTC.